This is a list of T cell receptor beta chains from one sample in a study of blood T cell repertoires in COVID-19. The assay was immunoSEQ multiplex PCR, and TCRdb's table has in-frame clones only and misses some. There are around 140,000 clones in the sample; approximately 90% occur only once, and about 2% lies in the top ten. Sequencing was done on a sample of peripheral blood. Receptor source: a man between 65 and 85 years old with active COVID-19. The CDR3 runs from the conserved cysteine through the conserved F or W. The D gene is left open where the match is weak. Size tells how often a clone was seen (once, few, many) or the class of an expanded clone, and some rows leave it out.

v_gene,d_gene,abundance,j_gene,CDR3aa,CDR3nt
TRBV2,TRBD1,NA,TRBJ2-1,CACKGQGISNEQFF,TGTGCCTGTAAGGGACAGGGGATCTCCAATGAGCAGTTCTTC
TRBV11-2,NA,NA,TRBJ2-5,CASSSRLNQETQYF,TGTGCCAGCAGCTCCCGACTTAATCAAGAGACCCAGTACTTC
TRBV2,TRBD1,NA,TRBJ2-7,CASSERQGATYEQYF,TGTGCCAGCAGTGAAAGGCAGGGGGCGACGTACGAGCAGTACTTC
TRBV9,TRBD2,NA,TRBJ2-1,CASSEGSGSGDNEQFF,TGTGCCAGCAGCGAGGGAAGCGGGAGCGGGGACAATGAGCAGTTCTTC
TRBV20-1,NA,NA,TRBJ1-1,CSISGNTEAFF,TGCAGTATTTCAGGAAACACTGAAGCTTTCTTT
TRBV19,NA,NA,TRBJ2-4,CASTNPGGAKNIQYF,TGTGCCAGTACAAACCCGGGTGGAGCCAAAAACATTCAGTACTTC
TRBV5-1,TRBD1,NA,TRBJ2-5,CASSSMDREQETQYF,TGCGCCAGCAGCTCTATGGACAGGGAACAAGAGACCCAGTACTTC
TRBV12-3/TRBV12-4,NA,NA,TRBJ2-5,CASSLRDQETQYF,TGTGCCAGCAGTTTGAGGGACCAAGAGACCCAGTACTTC
TRBV13,TRBD1,NA,TRBJ1-4,CASRNRGTEKLFF,TGTGCCAGCAGGAACAGGGGTACTGAAAAACTGTTTTTT
TRBV5-1,TRBD1,NA,TRBJ1-2,CASSAGQGNYGYTF,TGCGCCAGCAGCGCAGGACAGGGTAACTATGGCTACACCTTC
TRBV5-5,NA,NA,TRBJ2-1,CASSLRLAPNEQFF,TGTGCCAGCAGCTTGAGGCTAGCCCCCAATGAGCAGTTCTTC
TRBV29-1,NA,NA,TRBJ1-1,CSVDSRGNTEAFF,TGCAGCGTTGACAGCAGGGGGAACACTGAAGCTTTCTTT
TRBV5-1,NA,NA,TRBJ2-5,CASSLAEVETQYF,TGCGCCAGCAGCTTGGCGGAGGTGGAGACCCAGTACTTC
TRBV18,TRBD1,once,TRBJ2-1,CASSPGTGGSYEQFF,TGTGCCAGCTCACCGGGGACAGGAGGTTCGTATGAGCAGTTCTTC
TRBV7-2,TRBD1,once,TRBJ1-5,CASSFDREQPQHF,TGTGCCAGCAGCTTTGACAGGGAACAGCCCCAGCATTTT
TRBV30,NA,once,TRBJ1-6,CAWRPAGTKDSPLHF,TGTGCCTGGAGACCTGCGGGCACTAAAGATTCACCCCTCCACTTT
TRBV19,NA,once,TRBJ1-1,CASSKYPGQSNTEAFF,TGTGCCAGTAGTAAATACCCTGGACAGTCGAACACTGAAGCTTTCTTT
TRBV14,TRBD2,NA,TRBJ2-7,CASSQEGYSGGSYEQYF,TGTGCCAGCAGCCAAGAGGGCTACAGCGGGGGTTCCTACGAGCAGTACTTC
TRBV4-1,TRBD2,NA,TRBJ2-5,CASSQGGGGETQYF,TGCGCCAGCAGCCAAGGCGGGGGGGGAGAGACCCAGTACTTC
TRBV5-6,TRBD1,NA,TRBJ1-2,CASSLAGGDRYGYTF,TGTGCCAGCAGCTTGGCGGGTGGGGACAGGTACGGCTACACCTTC
TRBV29-1,NA,NA,TRBJ1-5,CSVAQGLNQPQHF,TGCAGCGTTGCACAGGGCCTAAATCAGCCCCAGCATTTT
TRBV7-9,NA,NA,TRBJ2-2,CASSWDSTGELFF,TGTGCCAGCAGTTGGGACTCCACCGGGGAGCTGTTTTTT
TRBV7-2,NA,NA,TRBJ2-1,CASSSDRPAGGNEQFF,TGTGCCAGCAGCTCGGACAGGCCGGCCGGGGGCAATGAGCAGTTCTTC
TRBV5-4,TRBD1,NA,TRBJ1-1,CASSTNRGGTEAFF,TGTGCCAGCAGCACCAACAGGGGTGGAACTGAAGCTTTCTTT
TRBV6-2/TRBV6-3,NA,NA,TRBJ2-2,CASSPTGFTGELFF,TGTGCCAGCAGTCCCACAGGGTTCACCGGGGAGCTGTTTTTT
TRBV19,NA,NA,TRBJ1-4,CASSSQGLTNEKLFF,TGTGCCAGTAGTTCACAGGGTTTGACTAATGAAAAACTGTTTTTT
TRBV7-2,NA,NA,TRBJ1-4,CASSRDGTPNEKLFF,TGTGCCAGCAGTCGAGACGGGACACCTAATGAAAAACTGTTTTTT
TRBV7-7,NA,NA,TRBJ2-5,CASFPGLAAQETQYF,TGTGCCAGCTTCCCAGGACTGGCGGCTCAAGAGACCCAGTACTTC
TRBV28,TRBD1,once,TRBJ1-1,CASRTGGTEAFF,TGTGCCAGCCGAACAGGGGGCACTGAAGCTTTCTTT
TRBV11-2,NA,NA,TRBJ1-6,CASTITDSANSPLHF,TGTGCCAGCACCATTACGGACAGCGCTAATTCACCCCTCCACTTT
TRBV7-9,NA,few,TRBJ1-2,CASSPSGTTEGYTF,TGTGCCAGCAGCCCATCCGGTACTACCGAGGGCTACACCTTC
TRBV7-9,TRBD2,NA,TRBJ2-3,CASRSGLAGNADTQYF,TGTGCCAGCAGATCGGGACTAGCGGGAAATGCAGATACGCAGTATTTT
TRBV2,NA,NA,TRBJ1-2,CASNVAGTYGYTF,TGTGCCAGCAATGTTGCGGGGACCTATGGCTACACCTTC
TRBV9,NA,NA,TRBJ1-3,CASSAGHTIYF,TGTGCCAGCAGCGCAGGGCACACCATATATTTT
TRBV7-9,NA,NA,TRBJ2-2,CASSFTRVLNGGELFF,TGTGCCAGCAGCTTTACGAGAGTGCTGAACGGCGGGGAGCTGTTTTTT
TRBV7-2,NA,NA,TRBJ2-5,CASSLAGAQETQYF,TGTGCCAGCAGCTTAGCGGGGGCACAAGAGACCCAGTACTTC
TRBV28,NA,NA,TRBJ2-5,CASSIPGAVMGETQYF,TGTGCCAGCAGTATACCGGGAGCGGTGATGGGGGAGACCCAGTACTTC
TRBV27,NA,NA,TRBJ2-4,CASSTGTQVAKNIQYF,TGTGCCAGCAGTACCGGAACACAGGTCGCCAAAAACATTCAGTACTTC
TRBV5-4,NA,once,TRBJ1-1,CASSGRDTSTEAFF,TGTGCCAGCAGCGGCCGGGACACATCTACTGAAGCTTTCTTT
TRBV23-1,TRBD1,NA,TRBJ1-5,CASSRGQGINQPQHF,TGCGCCAGCAGCCGAGGACAGGGTATAAATCAGCCCCAGCATTTT
TRBV24-1,NA,NA,TRBJ2-7,CATSVGGSGTTEQYF,TGTGCCACCAGTGTTGGGGGCAGCGGGACAACCGAGCAGTACTTC